The rows below give T cell receptor beta chains drawn from one sample of a study of T cells in Graves' hyperthyroidism and ophthalmopathy. MiXCR, applied by TCRdb to the multiplex PCR reads, yields one record per CDR3 protein. The sample has 640,000 or so distinct CDR3 sequences; 12% to 15% are singletons. The sequenced sample consisted of blood. Receptor source: a woman younger than 30 with Graves' ophthalmopathy. Both conserved end residues are part of each CDR3. D genes are given only for firm matches.

V	D	J	CDR3
TRBV3-1	TRBD1	TRBJ2-2	CASSLTGDNTGELFF
TRBV4-2	NA	TRBJ2-3	CASSQDRGYTDTQYF
TRBV3-1	TRBD1	TRBJ2-6	CASSPWTGDGANVLTF
TRBV27	NA	TRBJ1-5	CASSLGGTYQPQHF
TRBV15	NA	TRBJ2-7	CATSRDQAGGYEQYF
TRBV30	NA	TRBJ2-2	CAWSVFSADTGELFF
TRBV27	NA	TRBJ1-2	CASSFSRTASLYGYTF
TRBV9	NA	TRBJ1-1	CASSATGYQTEAFF
TRBV9	NA	TRBJ2-7	CASSLRVLDEQYF
TRBV10-3	NA	TRBJ1-4	CAISGDFPTNEKLFF
TRBV4-3	NA	TRBJ1-5	CASSQDFGQPQHF
TRBV30	TRBD1	TRBJ1-2	CAWDDRENYGYTF
TRBV29-1	NA	TRBJ2-2	CSPGGADTGELFF
TRBV7-3	TRBD2	TRBJ2-7	CASSQGRTSGYEQYF
TRBV27	NA	TRBJ2-7	CASSLSGQGVNEQYF
TRBV11-3	NA	TRBJ2-2	CASRKRAEWDTGELFF
TRBV5-8	TRBD1	TRBJ1-1	CASRRRTGTEAFF
TRBV5-1	TRBD2	TRBJ2-7	CASSLGTSASYEQYF
TRBV11-3	NA	TRBJ2-3	CASSVYGTDTQYF
TRBV12-3/TRBV12-4	NA	TRBJ2-1	CASSSASTGNNEQFF
TRBV7-2	TRBD1	TRBJ1-5	CASSLDRGVNQPQHF
TRBV6-2/TRBV6-3	NA	TRBJ2-7	CASSYYQGGYEQYF
TRBV19	NA	TRBJ2-3	CASSIAGGYGTDTQYF
TRBV20-1	TRBD2	TRBJ2-3	CSVSPGGGRTDTQYF
TRBV7-8	TRBD2	TRBJ2-6	CASSLDTSGGISGANVLTF
TRBV5-1	TRBD1	TRBJ1-1	CASSLGQEGLTEAFF
TRBV20-1	TRBD1	TRBJ2-7	CSATSDRVTYEQYF
TRBV10-3	TRBD2	TRBJ2-1	CAISAGTSGSGRDEQFF
TRBV27	NA	TRBJ2-5	CASSFLIPGTRDETQYF
TRBV6-2/TRBV6-3	TRBD2	TRBJ2-7	CASRKGLAVEQYF
TRBV6-1	TRBD1	TRBJ2-7	CASSPGTAEQYF
TRBV7-2	NA	TRBJ1-2	CASSPLISYGYTF
TRBV12-3/TRBV12-4	NA	TRBJ1-5	CASSFDQPQHF
TRBV7-9	NA	TRBJ2-1	CASSSRAYEQFF
TRBV6-1	NA	TRBJ2-1	CASSTPTGAREDEQFF
TRBV6-1	NA	TRBJ1-2	CASSSGSLYGYTF
TRBV6-2/TRBV6-3	TRBD2	TRBJ2-2	CASTGGTSGRVSGELFF
TRBV28	TRBD1	TRBJ1-2	CASSPPGQGDGYTF
TRBV2	NA	TRBJ1-2	CASSLEGGPNYTF
TRBV19	TRBD1	TRBJ1-3	CASRPHPPGQGENTIYF
TRBV7-9	NA	TRBJ1-2	CASSLDEGYNYGYTF
TRBV3-1	NA	TRBJ2-1	CASSQDTSSYNEQFF